One sample yielded the 26 T cell receptor beta chains listed below, sequenced in a study of cytomegalovirus exposure and HLA in healthy donors. Researchers ran the PCR with 60 Vbeta and 13 Jbeta primers. Profiling relied on immunoSEQ multiplex PCR, and the TCRdb table lists in-frame clones only, not all of them. This sample has about 94,000 clones; about four fifths occur once, and the top ten carry roughly 3.8%. Sample: PBMCs. The receptor source for this set is a woman aged 40 to 50 in good health and CMV-seronegative.

This chain links TRBV7-2 with TRBJ1-4; D perhaps matches TRBD1 (6 bases). Germline V gene lookup returns CDR1 SGHTA and CDR2 FQGNSA. This CDR3 is 14 amino acids long. Trimming pared 5 bases from V and 4 bases from J, leaving 11 bases between. This CDR3 is CASSPGQLNEKLFF. The CDR3 DNA reads TGTGCCAGCAGCCCTGGACAGCTTAATGAAAAACTGTTTTTT.

V is TRBV29-1 and J is TRBJ2-7, with 7 bases lining up with TRBD1. V shed 5 bases, J shed 10 bases, and the junction held 14 bases outside the gene matches. Germline V gene data show CDR1 as SQVTM and CDR2 as ANQGSEA. The CDR3 runs to 13 residues. The chain's CDR3 is CSVSDLDRLTQYF. The CDR3 DNA follows: TGCAGCGTTTCTGATTTGGACAGGCTCACTCAGTACTTC.

This CDR3 is CSVDASGTGYEQYF. Written as DNA, the CDR3 is TGCAGCGTTGATGCTTCCGGGACAGGCTACGAGCAGTACTTC. The chain uses TRBV29-1 and TRBJ2-7; 8 bases line up with TRBD1. The CDR3 is made up of 14 amino acids. Trimming cost V 3 bases and J 3 bases; bases outside gene matches: 7. Germline V gives CDR1 SQVTM, CDR2 ANQGSEA.

The V gene is TRBV9, the J gene TRBJ1-5, with TRBD1 as a possible D gene (5 bases). The germline V and J ends were trimmed by 0 bases and 3 bases, with 7 bases remaining between them. The CDR3 spans 14 residues. Germline V gene data show CDR1 as SGDLS and CDR2 as YYNGEE. In nucleotides, the CDR3 is TGTGCCAGCAGCGTAGATGGGGCCAATCAGCCCCAGCATTTT. It yields the protein CASSVDGANQPQHF.

This chain links TRBV28 with TRBJ1-2; D not certain. Looked up from germline, CDR1 is MDHEN and CDR2 is SYDVKM. V lost 6 bases, J lost 6 bases, and 17 bases lay in between. The CDR3 totals 14 residues. The CDR3 bases are TGTGCCAGCAGCACCGGACGGCGGCGGGATGGCTACACCTTC. Protein sequence: CASSTGRRRDGYTF.

This clone was found a few times. This chain uses TRBV4-1 with TRBJ1-3; 8 bases agree with TRBD1. CDR1 is MGHRA and CDR2 is YSYEKL in the germline V gene. V dropped 5 bases and J dropped 4; count of bases not matched to a gene: 4. The CDR3 is 14 amino acids. For the CDR3, the DNA is TGCGCCAGCAGCTTTGGGACAGGCGGAAACACCATATATTTT. The encoded protein is CASSFGTGGNTIYF.

The genes are TRBV9 and TRBJ2-1; 7 positions agree with TRBD1. The CDR3 runs to 16 residues. V shed 1 base, J shed 0 bases, and the junction held 4 bases outside the gene matches. CDR1 is SGDLS, CDR2 YYNGEE, per germline. The CDR3 DNA reads as TGTGCCAGCAGCGTATGGGGACAGAGCTCCTACAATGAGCAGTTCTTC. The encoded protein is CASSVWGQSSYNEQFF.

The chain joins TRBV9 to TRBJ1-1; D not certain. Germline V gene sequence: CDR1 SGDLS, CDR2 YYNGEE. V was clipped by 0 bases and J by 14 bases, with 17 bases between them. The CDR3 consists of 13 residues. For the CDR3, the DNA is TGTGCCAGCAGCGTAGGGGCCCCAGACGGGATCTTCTTT. Protein product: CASSVGAPDGIFF.

V usage is TRBV5-6 and J usage is TRBJ1-2; 9 positions agree with TRBD1. J gave up 7 bases and V 2 bases, and 3 bases lay outside the gene matches. The germline CDR1 and CDR2 sequences are SGHDT and YYEEEE. The CDR3 has 13 amino acids. CDR3 DNA sequence: TGTGCCAGCAGCTTACAGGGGGCAAGTGGCTACACCTTC. It yields the protein CASSLQGASGYTF.

The V call is TRBV19, the J call TRBJ2-6; D unclear. This CDR3 contains 12 residues. Per the germline V gene, CDR1 is LNHDA and CDR2 is SQIVND (reference sequence). Trimming removed 6 bases at V and 5 bases at J, with 5 bases between. The CDR3 sequence is CASSLRANVLTF. As DNA, the CDR3 is TGTGCCAGTAGCCTTCGGGCCAACGTCCTGACTTTC.

This clone was counted a single time. V and J are TRBV9 and TRBJ2-1, with D perhaps matching TRBD1 (8 bases). The CDR3 is 15 residues long. The V and J ends lost 0 bases and 5 bases respectively, with 12 bases between them. Germline V gene lookup returns CDR1 SGDLS and CDR2 YYNGEE. The CDR3 region has the DNA TGTGCCAGCAGCGTAGGACAGGGGAGGGACAATGAGCAGTTCTTC. It yields the protein CASSVGQGRDNEQFF. The variable domain in full, with the rest retrieved from reference TRBV9 and TRBJ2-1, is DSGVTQTPKHLITATGQRVTLRCSPRSGDLSVYWYQQSLDQGLQFLIQYYNGEERAKGNILERFSAQQFPDLHSELNLSSLELGDSALYFCASSVGQGRDNEQFFGPGTRLTVL.

This clone has just one count. J is TRBJ1-2 and V is TRBV18, with a weak D call TRBD1 (6 bases). The germline V and J ends were trimmed by 5 bases and 2 bases, with 6 bases remaining between them. Germline V gene sequence: CDR1 KGHSH, CDR2 LQKENI. The CDR3 has 12 residues. The CDR3 region has the DNA TGTGCCAGCTCAACAGGGAACTATGGCTACACCTTC. Protein product: CASSTGNYGYTF.

V is TRBV7-9 and J is TRBJ2-1; 10 bases agree with TRBD1. Germline V gene sequence: CDR1 SEHNR, CDR2 FQNEAQ (reference sequence). V was pared by 5 bases and J by 4 bases, with 8 bases of the junction left unmatched. The CDR3 is 16 residues long. CDR3 region: CASSQGTGVGYNEQFF. CDR3 in DNA: TGTGCCAGCAGCCAAGGGACAGGGGTGGGGTACAATGAGCAGTTCTTC.

The chain is built from TRBV7-9 and TRBJ2-5; 10 nucleotides agree with TRBD2. Germline loops: CDR1 SEHNR, CDR2 FQNEAQ (reference sequence). V was clipped by 0 bases and J by 5 bases; unmatched bases: 3. The CDR3 runs 15 residues. CDR3 sequence (DNA): TGTGCCAGCAGCTTAGCGTCTAGCGGGGGCGAGACCCAGTACTTC. This encodes CASSLASSGGETQYF.

The DNA of the CDR3 is TGTGCCAGCTCACCTATCCAGGGGGCTGACACTGAAGCTTTCTTT. Protein product: CASSPIQGADTEAFF. V is TRBV18 and J is TRBJ1-1; 8 bases align to TRBD1. From germline, CDR1 is KGHSH and CDR2 LQKENI. The junction had 6 bases not matched to a gene; V was cut back by 3 bases and J by 3 bases. The CDR3 covers 15 residues.

The rearrangement uses TRBV30 and TRBJ1-5, with D possibly being TRBD1 (5 bases). This CDR3 is built from 13 residues. Germline values: CDR1 GTSNPN, CDR2 SVGIG (reference sequence). V was trimmed by 0 bases and J by 7 bases, leaving 10 bases between them. The CDR3 region is CAWSVGARQPQHF. In DNA, the CDR3 is TGTGCCTGGAGTGTTGGGGCTCGCCAGCCCCAGCATTTT.

This chain links TRBV23-1 with TRBJ1-2; D is uncertain. TRBV23-1 is labeled an ORF, and its function is uncertain. Between the trimmed V and J ends, which lost 1 base and 10 bases, there was a span of 13 bases. This CDR3 has 13 amino acids. The CDR3 nucleotides are TGCGCCAGCAGTCAATTTCCCTGGCCGCTCTACACCTTC. This encodes CASSQFPWPLYTF.

CDR3 sequence reads: CASSVQGDYGYTF. In nucleotides, the CDR3 is TGTGCCAGCAGTGTACAGGGTGACTATGGCTACACCTTC. J is TRBJ1-2 and V is TRBV2, with a possible D match to TRBD1 (6 bases). CDR3 length: 13 amino acids. From germline, CDR1 is SNHLY and CDR2 FYNNEI. V lost 4 bases, J lost 3 bases, and 9 bases lay in between.

The sample holds a few counts of this clone. V and J are TRBV4-3 and TRBJ1-1; D not resolved. The CDR3 spans 12 residues. V was shortened by 1 base and J by 3 bases, with 3 bases between the two germline ends. Germline CDR1 reads LGHNA; CDR2 reads YSLEER. The CDR3 spells CASSQADTEAFF. The CDR3 DNA reads TGCGCCAGCAGCCAAGCAGACACTGAAGCTTTCTTT.

This chain joins TRBV5-1 and TRBJ1-5; TRBD1 matches 9 bases. The CDR3 has 16 amino acids. Germline trimming cut 1 base from V and 7 bases from J; bases unmatched to any gene: 9. Germline CDR1 SGHRS, CDR2 YFSETQ. The CDR3 sequence: CASSLPLQGAMQPQHF. The DNA for the CDR3 is TGCGCCAGCAGCTTGCCCCTACAGGGGGCAATGCAGCCCCAGCATTTT.

V is TRBV6-4 and J is TRBJ2-1; the match to TRBD2 covers 13 bases. This CDR3 has 15 residues. CDR1 and CDR2 (germline): MRHNA, SNTAGT. V lost 9 bases to trimming and J lost 4 bases; unmatched junction nucleotides: 6. The CDR3 sequence: CARPKGLAGYNEQFF. The CDR3, as DNA: TGTGCCAGGCCCAAGGGACTAGCGGGGTACAATGAGCAGTTCTTC.

This sequence joins TRBV6-5 and TRBJ1-6, with D tentatively TRBD1 (6 bases). There are 14 residues in the CDR3. Germline V lookup: CDR1 MNHEY, CDR2 SVGAGI. V lost 5 bases to trimming and J lost 12 bases, with 17 bases between them. CDR3 sequence reads: CASSPSGQGLPLHF. The CDR3 nucleotides read TGTGCCAGCAGTCCCTCAGGGCAGGGGTTACCCCTCCACTTT.

The rearrangement joins TRBV5-1 to TRBJ1-5; 11 bases map to TRBD1. Per germline, CDR1 SGHRS and CDR2 YFSETQ. This CDR3 contains 15 residues. The ends lost 2 bases at V and 5 bases at J; junction bases unmatched: 3. CDR3 sequence reads: CASSLGDRGDQPQHF. The CDR3 region has the DNA TGCGCCAGCAGCTTAGGGGACAGGGGGGATCAGCCCCAGCATTTT.

V gene TRBV7-3 combines with J gene TRBJ1-6; D call uncertain. The length of the CDR3 is 13 residues. V was shortened by 2 bases and J by 5 bases, with 4 bases between the two germline ends. Germline V gene lookup returns CDR1 SGHTA and CDR2 FQGTGA. The CDR3 sequence is CASSLSDNSPLHF. CDR3 in DNA: TGTGCCAGCAGCTTATCAGATAATTCACCCCTCCACTTT.

In its sample, this clone was seen once. This chain joins TRBV7-2 and TRBJ2-2; possible D gene TRBD2, 7 bases. V gave up 3 bases and J gave up 4 bases, with 18 bases separating them. The germline gives CDR1 SGHTA, CDR2 FQGNSA. The CDR3 runs 17 residues. CDR3 sequence (DNA): TGTGCCAGCAGCTTCCGGGGGGCCCGGATGGGCACCGGGGAGCTGTTTTTT. Its protein is CASSFRGARMGTGELFF. The full variable domain, in which reference TRBV7-2 and TRBJ2-2 provide the parts outside the CDR3, is GAGVSQSPSNKVTEKGKDVELRCDPISGHTALYWYRQSLGQGLEFLIYFQGNSAPDKSGLPSDRFSAERTGGSVSTLTIQRTQQEDSAVYLCASSFRGARMGTGELFFGEGSRLTVL.

The chain recombines TRBV6-6 with TRBJ1-2; perhaps TRBD1 as D (5 bases). The CDR3 has 15 residues. Germline assignment: CDR1 MNHNY and CDR2 SVGAGI (reference sequence). The V and J ends lost 2 bases and 4 bases respectively, with 14 bases between them. The CDR3 protein is CASSYTAREVYGYTF. CDR3 nucleotide sequence: TGTGCCAGCAGTTACACGGCCAGGGAGGTCTATGGCTACACCTTC.